Shown below are 5 T cell receptor beta chains from a single sample sequenced in a study of human T cells and chemical hapten exposure. From the RACE reads, TCRdb called clonotypes with MiXCR, one entry per CDR3 protein. The top ten clones hold roughly 1.5% of a sample with 80,000 to 95,000 distinct CDR3 sequences, approximately 10% of them seen once. Documented time point: patch test 2, 6 weeks after DPC sensitization. Treatment here: therapeutic diphenylcyclopropenone sensitization with weekly scalp DPC. Sequenced material: whole blood, taken in connection with sensitization to the hapten diphenylcyclopropenone (DPC). These receptors were obtained from a young man with alopecia areata. Some clones in this sample may be carry-over from other donors' samples.

This clonotype was recorded at least ten times. The rearrangement uses TRBV6-2 or TRBV6-3 and TRBJ2-1, with 10 bases matching TRBD2. V lost 0 bases to trimming and J lost 8 bases; unmatched junction nucleotides: 4. Germline assignment: CDR1 MNHEY and CDR2 SVGEGT. CDR3 length: 15 amino acids. The CDR3 protein is CASSYSASGGHEQFF. In DNA, the CDR3 is TGTGCCAGCAGTTACTCGGCTAGCGGGGGCCATGAGCAGTTCTTC.

This clonotype has just a few counts. The chain links TRBV7-2 to TRBJ2-1, with 10 positions matching TRBD1. With 1 base clipped from V and 4 bases from J, the junction kept 4 bases outside the gene matches. Per the germline V gene, CDR1 is SGHTA and CDR2 is FQGNSA. The CDR3 length is 16 residues. CDR3 DNA: TGTGCCAGCAGCTTAGAACTGGGACAGGGGTACAATGAGCAGTTCTTC. It encodes CASSLELGQGYNEQFF.

Regarding this clonotype: With a much larger clone just one base away, this may be a read error. The V call is TRBV25-1, the J call TRBJ1-4; no reliable D call. The CDR3 has 13 residues. Germline values: CDR1 MGHDK, CDR2 SYGVNS. V was pared by 3 bases and J by 6 bases, with 8 bases between. Here the CDR3 reads CASSELPDEKLFF. The CDR3 coding sequence is TGTGCCAGCAGTGAGCTGCCTGATGAAAAACTGTTTTTT.

This clonotype was seen a handful of times. The chain couples TRBV27 to TRBJ2-1, with D unresolved. This CDR3 is built from 12 residues. V was clipped by 5 bases and J by 9 bases, with 11 bases between them. CDR1 is MNHEY, CDR2 SMNVEV, per germline (reference sequence). In nucleotides, the CDR3 is TGTGCCAGCAGTCCCAATGAGAGTGAGCAGTTCTTC. It translates to CASSPNESEQFF.

This clonotype was observed at least ten times. V gene TRBV5-4 combines with J gene TRBJ1-1; unclear D gene. The CDR3 runs to 15 residues. The V end lost 1 base, the J end lost 0 bases, and 10 bases lay between the germline ends. Germline lookup yields CDR1 SGHNT and CDR2 YYREEE (reference sequence). The CDR3 sequence: CASSLRERLNTEAFF. The CDR3 DNA reads TGTGCCAGCAGCTTGAGGGAGCGGCTGAACACTGAAGCTTTCTTT.